The next 15 T cell receptor beta chains were all read from a single sample in a study of identical twins (dated by TCRdb to the mid-2010s). The library relied on 5' RACE. Sequencing instrument: Illumina HiSeq 2000. TCRdb itself trimmed the public reads at Q25 with fastp, ran MiXCR and retained productive beta chains. CDR3 protein sequences are deduplicated, and each keeps its most common genes and DNA. This sample comprises 350,000 to 450,000 distinct CDR3 sequences, 18% of them detected only once. 12% of the sample is held by the ten biggest clonotypes. Sequenced material: naive T cells sorted from blood. Explained via the paper, the cell subset or site label denotes: cells isolated with a human naive T-cell isolation kit. The receptor source for this set is a man in his fifties in good health.

This clonotype was counted at least ten times. V and J are TRBV20-1 and TRBJ1-2; the match to TRBD1 covers 8 bases. CDR3 length: 14 amino acids. Germline CDR1 DFQATT, CDR2 SNEGSKA (reference sequence). Germline trimming cut 0 bases from V and 4 bases from J; bases unmatched to any gene: 4. CDR3 sequence: CSAREGQGFYGYTF. The CDR3 nucleotides are TGCAGTGCTAGAGAAGGACAGGGCTTCTATGGCTACACCTTC.

Only a few counts were recorded for this clonotype. The chain joins TRBV5-1 to TRBJ1-2; D remains ambiguous. Per the germline V gene, CDR1 is SGHRS and CDR2 is YFSETQ. Trimming removed 4 bases from V and 7 bases from J, with 20 bases in between. The CDR3 is 15 residues long. As DNA, the CDR3 is TGCGCCAGCAGCGCGTCAGTCGTGAGGGATTCTGGCTACACCTTC. Encoded protein: CASSASVVRDSGYTF.

The DNA for the CDR3 is TGTGCCAGCACCGAAGGAAGCACGGGGTCTAACTATGGCTACACCTTC. This translates into CASTEGSTGSNYGYTF. This sequence joins TRBV7-2 and TRBJ1-2; D gene unclear. This CDR3 is built from 16 residues. Per the germline V gene, CDR1 is SGHTA and CDR2 is FQGNSA. Trimming left V 7 bases short and J 0 bases short, with 18 bases between.

In its sample, this clonotype was seen a few times. The J gene is TRBJ2-2, the V gene TRBV12-3 or TRBV12-4; D gene unclear. The CDR3 consists of 12 residues. V was cut by 10 bases and J by 6 bases, with 12 bases left in between. The CDR3 coding sequence is TGTGCCACCCTTAGAAACCCCGGGGAGCTGTTTTTT. Amino acid sequence: CATLRNPGELFF.

This clonotype was recorded only once. The gene calls are TRBV20-1 and TRBJ2-7, with 8 nucleotides matching TRBD2. The CDR3 runs 13 residues. Looked up from germline, CDR1 is DFQATT and CDR2 is SNEGSKA (reference sequence). J was trimmed by 1 base and V by 8 bases; bases with no gene match: 7. This CDR3 is CSTTSGTSYEQYF. Written as DNA, the CDR3 is TGCAGTACTACTAGCGGTACTTCCTACGAGCAGTACTTC.

The gene calls are TRBV28 and TRBJ2-1; the D is unclear. CDR1 and CDR2 (germline): MDHEN, SYDVKM. With 5 bases removed from V and 2 bases from J, the gap between germline ends came to 13 bases. The CDR3 is 15 residues long. The CDR3 here is CASSTGTTAYNEQFF. The CDR3 nucleotides are TGTGCCAGCAGTACGGGCACTACCGCCTACAATGAGCAGTTCTTC.

There are a few counts of this clonotype. This chain uses TRBV18 with TRBJ2-7; a possible D gene is TRBD2 (5 bases). Trimming cost V 0 bases and J 0 bases, with 21 bases left between them. Per the germline V gene, CDR1 is KGHSH and CDR2 is LQKENI. The length of the CDR3 is 19 residues. The CDR3 coding sequence is TGTGCCAGCTCACCACCGTCCGGGAACGAGTTATTCAGCTCCTACGAGCAGTACTTC. Translating gives CASSPPSGNELFSSYEQYF.

The CDR3 DNA sequence: TGTGCCAGCAGTTACCCCAGGGGGCCGGAGTACTTC. The encoded protein is CASSYPRGPEYF. The gene calls are TRBV6-5 and TRBJ2-7, with TRBD1 identical over 8 bases. Looked up from germline, CDR1 is MNHEY and CDR2 is SVGAGI. This CDR3 is built from 12 residues. J lost 11 bases, V lost 2 bases, and 5 bases had no gene match.

This clonotype was counted between two and nine times. The chain links TRBV15 to TRBJ2-5, with D unclear. Germline V gene lookup returns CDR1 LNHNV and CDR2 YYDKDF (reference sequence). V lost 0 bases to trimming and J lost 0 bases, with 8 bases between them. CDR3 length equals 15 residues. CDR3 DNA: TGTGCCACCAGCAGAGATCAAGGATACCAAGAGACCCAGTACTTC. Its translation: CATSRDQGYQETQYF.

This chain uses TRBV4-3 with TRBJ2-2; D is perhaps TRBD2 (6 bases). The germline gives CDR1 LGHNA, CDR2 YSLEER. The CDR3 covers 19 residues. V was shortened by 3 bases and J by 2 bases, with 22 bases between the two germline ends. CDR3 in DNA: TGCGCCAGCAGCCATTTGAGTAGGAGGGAGGAGGGTAACACCGGGGAGCTGTTTTTT. It codes for CASSHLSRREEGNTGELFF.

This clonotype was counted many times. V is TRBV2 and J is TRBJ2-3, with D perhaps TRBD2 (5 bases). Trimming cost V 5 bases and J 1 base, with 16 bases left between them. The germline gives CDR1 SNHLY, CDR2 FYNNEI. This CDR3 is 16 amino acids long. CDR3 DNA sequence: TGTGCCAGCAGTTTTTTACGGGAAACCCGCACAGATACGCAGTATTTT. Protein product: CASSFLRETRTDTQYF.

This clonotype was found a few times. The genes are TRBV20-1 and TRBJ2-3; D not resolved. The CDR3 is made up of 13 amino acids. Germline assignment: CDR1 DFQATT and CDR2 SNEGSKA (reference sequence). Trimming shortened V by 6 bases and J by 6 bases, and 16 bases separated the two germline ends. CDR3 nucleotides: TGCAGTGCCCGACGGATGATTCAGGATACGCAGTATTTT. Protein sequence: CSARRMIQDTQYF.

V is TRBV29-1 and J is TRBJ2-3; 7 positions match TRBD2. The CDR3 extends over 14 amino acids. The V gene end was trimmed by 2 bases and the J gene end by 4 bases; junction bases not matched to a gene: 6. Germline values: CDR1 SQVTM, CDR2 ANQGSEA. The CDR3 loop reads CSVERGGSPDTQYF. The CDR3 nucleotides read TGCAGCGTTGAAAGGGGCGGGAGTCCAGATACGCAGTATTTT.

J is TRBJ2-3 and V is TRBV28, with a possible D match to TRBD2 (6 bases). Germline-derived CDR1 and CDR2 are MDHEN and SYDVKM. The CDR3 has 11 amino acids. V shed 5 bases and J shed 10 bases, with 10 bases lying between them. The CDR3 spells CASSTGEAQYF. CDR3 coding DNA: TGTGCCAGCAGTACCGGGGAGGCGCAGTATTTT.

This clonotype came up a few times. The CDR3 sequence is CASSYRQGWSPLHF. The CDR3 region has the DNA TGTGCCAGCAGTTACAGGCAGGGCTGGTCACCCCTCCACTTT. The chain couples TRBV6-5 to TRBJ1-6, with D maybe TRBD1 (5 bases). Trimming cost V 2 bases and J 10 bases, with 12 bases left between them. The CDR3 contains 14 residues. Germline loops: CDR1 MNHEY, CDR2 SVGAGI.